Following are 4 T cell receptor beta chains from one sample sequenced in a study of Ad26.COV2.S vaccination and SARS-CoV-2 variants. Treatment meaning: roughly 20 received Ad26.COV2.S at low or high dose, single or two shots; roughly five received placebo; per-sample allocation not given. Samples came from day 63 after the first vaccine or placebo injection. The protocol was immunoSEQ multiplex PCR, while the TCRdb copy is restricted to in-frame clones and leaves out a portion. The sample holds about 420,000 clones; 85% to 90% are singletons and the top ten take about 3.6%. The specimen comprised peripheral blood, sampled in a trial of Ad26.COV2.S vaccine versus placebo. Every receptor here comes from a person between 18 and 65 years old who received the Ad26.COV2.S COVID-19 vaccine or a placebo.

The V call is TRBV5-1, the J call TRBJ1-3; D may be TRBD1 (6 bases). Trimming cost V 0 bases and J 2 bases, with 12 bases left between them. Germline CDR1 and CDR2: SGHRS and YFSETQ. The CDR3 runs to 16 residues. CDR3 bases: TGCGCCAGCAGCTTGGAGGCCAGGGACACTGGAAACACCATATATTTT. It codes for CASSLEARDTGNTIYF.

The chain joins TRBV3-1 (or the pseudogene TRBV3-2) to TRBJ2-7; D ambiguous. Germline V gives CDR1 LGHDT, CDR2 YNNKEL (reference sequence). The CDR3 totals 14 residues. Trimming took off 1 base at V and 2 bases at J, with 9 bases between the two ends. The CDR3 sequence: CASSQGYVPYEQYF. In DNA, the CDR3 is TGTGCCAGCAGCCAAGGGTATGTCCCCTACGAGCAGTACTTC.

This chain links TRBV5-4 with TRBJ1-1; the match to TRBD1 covers 10 bases. CDR1 is SGHNT, CDR2 YYREEE, per germline (reference sequence). There are 15 residues in the CDR3. J was trimmed by 5 bases and V by 2 bases; bases with no gene match: 6. In DNA, the CDR3 is TGTGCCAGCAGCTTTTTTGGGACAGGGGTTACTGAAGCTTTCTTT. Residues: CASSFFGTGVTEAFF.

This rearrangement joins TRBV29-1 to TRBJ1-1; TRBD1 is a possible D gene (5 bases). CDR3 size: 15 residues. CDR1 and CDR2 (germline): SQVTM, ANQGSEA. V shed 1 base and J shed 1 base, with 13 bases lying between them. DNA for the CDR3: TGCAGCGTTGAAGCCCGGGGGTCCGGGAACACTGAAGCTTTCTTT. Protein sequence: CSVEARGSGNTEAFF. Complete variable domain (other parts from reference TRBV29-1 and TRBJ1-1): SAVISQKPSRDICQRGTSLTIQCQVDSQVTMMFWYRQQPGQSLTLIATANQGSEATYESGFVIDKFPISRPNLTFSTLTVSNMSPEDSSIYLCSVEARGSGNTEAFFGQGTRLTVV.